This T cell receptor beta chain was observed in a study of cytomegalovirus exposure and HLA in healthy donors. Study context: Of all 400 or so donors who were genotyped, roughly 81% belonged to the Caucasian-associated ancestry cluster.

Primers: 60 Vbeta forward and 13 Jbeta reverse. Using immunoSEQ multiplex PCR, the repertoire was profiled, and TCRdb retains in-frame clones only, with some absent. The sample has more than 150,000 clones; 75% to 85% are singletons. V lost 1 base, J lost 4 bases, and 11 bases lay in between. Germline values: CDR1 SEHNR, CDR2 FQNEAQ (reference sequence). This CDR3 is 15 amino acids long. Donors in the study were healthy people who gave bone marrow. As for this clone: Its antigen is not known.

Study outcomes and limitations: In all likelihood, a cluster of highly shared sequence variants was a sequencing artifact. As a later analysis showed, a missense DCLRE1C variant was linked to trimming of TCR beta V- and J-genes.

Sequencing was carried out using PBMCs. The sequence came from a young man in good health and CMV-seronegative. The V gene is TRBV7-9, the J gene TRBJ2-1, with D possibly TRBD2 on 5 matching bases. CDR3 bases: TGTGCCAGCAGCTTAGTGCTGGGAGCTTACAATGAGCAGTTCTTC. Translation: CASSLVLGAYNEQFF.